The rows below give T cell receptor beta chains drawn from one sample of a study of cytomegalovirus exposure and HLA in healthy donors. Data came from immunoSEQ multiplex PCR; TCRdb stores just in-frame clones and leaves some out. The table records 85,000 to 100,000 clones, under 80% of them present only once. The sequenced material came from PBMCs. These receptors all come from a human donor in good health. Each CDR3 is given with its conserved first and last residue. Fields, in order: clone size, CDR3 length, D gene, V gene, J gene, CDR3 protein, CDR3 DNA. A D gene is named only where the DNA matches it firmly. Some rows have no size entry. The others give once, few or many, or a class for an expanded clone.

>.|16|TRBD1|TRBV19|TRBJ2-3
CASSIGTGGRTDTQYF
TGTGCCAGTAGTATCGGGACAGGGGGTCGGACAGATACGCAGTATTTT
>.|12|.|TRBV6-4|TRBJ1-2
CASSDPGHGYTF
TGTGCCAGCAGTGACCCAGGGCATGGCTACACCTTC
>few|12|.|TRBV7-9|TRBJ2-7
CSSSYTNYEQYF
TGTTCCAGCAGCTACACCAACTACGAGCAGTACTTC
>.|14|.|TRBV5-1|TRBJ1-2
CASSFLGQGYGYTF
TGCGCCAGCAGCTTTTTAGGTCAGGGCTATGGCTACACCTTC
>.|13|TRBD1|TRBV6-1|TRBJ1-4
CANQGQSHEKLFF
TGTGCCAACCAGGGACAGTCCCATGAAAAACTGTTTTTT
>.|17|TRBD1|TRBV27|TRBJ1-5
CASAQTGGSGGTQPQHF
TGTGCCAGCGCTCAGACAGGGGGCAGCGGTGGCACTCAGCCCCAGCATTTT
>.|15|TRBD1|TRBV6-5|TRBJ2-2
CASSWTGGNTGELFF
TGTGCCAGCAGTTGGACAGGGGGAAACACCGGGGAGCTGTTTTTT
>.|17|TRBD2|TRBV5-5|TRBJ2-5
CASSLGGVAGSLETQYF
TGTGCCAGCAGCTTGGGGGGGGTAGCGGGTTCTCTAGAGACCCAGTACTTC
>.|15|.|TRBV4-1|TRBJ1-5
CASSPRNSGYQPQHF
TGCGCCAGCAGCCCACGGAATTCAGGTTATCAGCCCCAGCATTTT
>.|15|TRBD1|TRBV10-1|TRBJ2-3
CASSESAGGLNTQYF
TGCGCCAGCAGTGAGTCGGCAGGGGGCTTAAATACGCAGTATTTT
>few|14|.|TRBV5-1|TRBJ2-7
CASSLGGLAREQYF
TGCGCCAGCAGCTTGGGTGGTCTAGCGAGGGAGCAGTACTTC
>.|15|.|TRBV4-1|TRBJ2-3
CASSQAAGSTDTQYF
TGCGCCAGCAGCCAAGCTGCGGGGAGCACAGATACGCAGTATTTT
>.|17|TRBD2|TRBV7-8|TRBJ2-3
CASSLFRRRGSTDTQYF
TGTGCCAGCAGCTTATTTAGGAGGCGGGGGAGCACAGATACGCAGTATTTT
>.|16|TRBD1|TRBV27|TRBJ2-5
CASSFRQGFNQETQYF
TGTGCCAGCAGTTTCAGACAGGGTTTTAACCAAGAGACCCAGTACTTC
>.|17|.|TRBV7-5|TRBJ2-4
CVRSFPYGRSAKNIQYF
TGTGTCAGAAGCTTCCCCTACGGGAGGTCGGCCAAAAACATTCAGTACTTC
>.|15|.|TRBV7-2|TRBJ2-5
CASSPGGHSGETQYF
TGTGCCAGCAGCCCGGGGGGACATTCAGGAGAGACCCAGTACTTC
>once|13|.|TRBV7-8|TRBJ1-3
CASSSSAGNTIYF
TGTGCCAGCAGCTCCTCTGCTGGAAACACCATATATTTT
>.|15|TRBD1|TRBV19|TRBJ1-1
CASSNRDRKNTEAFF
TGTGCCAGTAGTAACCGGGACAGGAAGAACACTGAAGCTTTCTTT
>few|12|.|TRBV6-6|TRBJ2-7
CASSYVNYEQYF
TGTGCCAGCAGTTACGTAAATTACGAGCAGTACTTC
>few|16|.|TRBV7-9|TRBJ1-4
CASSLNLRGANEKLFF
TGTGCCAGCAGCTTAAATTTGCGGGGAGCTAATGAAAAACTGTTTTTT
>.|13|.|TRBV11-2|TRBJ1-2
CASSESGIRGYTF
TGTGCCAGCAGCGAATCCGGGATTAGGGGCTACACCTTC
>.|18|TRBD2|TRBV4-3|TRBJ2-1
CASSPYSGTSGNLNEQFF
TGCGCCAGCAGCCCCTATTCCGGGACTAGCGGGAATTTGAATGAGCAGTTCTTC
>.|17|.|TRBV6-1|TRBJ1-6
CASSEARGDRRNSPLHF
TGTGCCAGCAGTGAAGCGCGTGGAGACAGGCGTAATTCACCCCTCCACTTT
>.|15|TRBD1|TRBV19|TRBJ2-3
CASSTLQGAYDTQYF
TGTGCCAGTAGTACCCTACAGGGGGCATATGATACGCAGTATTTT
>.|14|TRBD2|TRBV9|TRBJ2-7
CASSKRTSSGEQYF
TGTGCCAGCAGCAAGAGGACTAGTTCTGGCGAGCAGTACTTC
>.|15|.|TRBV19|TRBJ1-2
CASSGSRDSNYGYTF
TGTGCCAGTAGTGGCTCCCGGGACTCTAACTATGGCTACACCTTC
>.|16|.|TRBV7-2|TRBJ2-5
CASSLVGGLQGETQYF
TGTGCCAGCAGCTTAGTTGGGGGCCTGCAGGGAGAGACCCAGTACTTC
>once|18|TRBD2|TRBV7-8|TRBJ2-7
CASSQRHRAASGSPEQYF
TGTGCCAGCAGTCAAAGGCACCGGGCGGCTAGCGGGAGTCCCGAGCAGTACTTC
>.|16|TRBD1|TRBV19|TRBJ1-3
CASSFRDRGSGNTIYF
TGTGCCAGTAGTTTCCGGGACAGGGGCTCTGGAAACACCATATATTTT
>.|14|.|TRBV19|TRBJ1-1
CASKAPTVGTEAFF
TGTGCCAGTAAGGCCCCGACGGTGGGCACTGAGGCTTTCTTT
>.|15|.|TRBV5-4|TRBJ1-3
CASSLEGIRGNTIYF
TGTGCCAGCAGCTTGGAGGGGATACGTGGAAACACCATATATTTT
>once|15|TRBD2|TRBV7-2|TRBJ2-7
CASSLSAAGVNEQYF
TGTGCCAGCAGCTTAAGTGCGGCGGGAGTCAACGAGCAGTACTTC
>.|12|.|TRBV29-1|TRBJ1-1
CSGNQGNPEAFF
TGCAGCGGCAATCAGGGTAATCCTGAAGCTTTCTTT
>.|15|TRBD1|TRBV5-6|TRBJ1-2
CASSQTGGTNYGYTF
TGTGCCAGCAGCCAGACAGGGGGCACTAACTATGGCTACACCTTC
>once|14|.|TRBV11-3|TRBJ2-1
CASSFTGPRSEQFF
TGTGCCAGCAGCTTCACAGGGCCTCGTAGTGAGCAGTTCTTC
>.|15|.|TRBV2|TRBJ1-5
CASSEVIRVGQPQHF
TGTGCCAGCAGTGAAGTCATACGGGTCGGGCAGCCCCAGCATTTT
>.|12|.|TRBV30|TRBJ1-1
CAWTLGPTEAFF
TGTGCCTGGACTCTAGGTCCCACTGAAGCTTTCTTT
>.|16|.|TRBV4-3|TRBJ2-1
CASSQESRGRYNEQFF
TGCGCCAGCAGCCAAGAGTCCCGGGGTCGGTACAATGAGCAGTTCTTC
>.|16|TRBD2|TRBV29-1|TRBJ2-7
CSVGTYSGSLAYEQYF
TGCAGCGTCGGAACGTATAGCGGGAGTCTCGCCTACGAGCAGTACTTC
>.|16|.|TRBV19|TRBJ1-2
CASSIVRPALFGGYTF
TGTGCCAGTAGTATAGTGAGGCCGGCCCTCTTCGGTGGCTACACCTTC
>.|16|.|TRBV5-1|TRBJ2-5
CASSLDVAPAVETQYF
TGCGCCAGCAGCTTAGATGTGGCCCCGGCGGTGGAGACCCAGTACTTC
>.|11|.|TRBV5-4|TRBJ2-7
CASSSDTQQYF
TGTGCCAGCAGCTCGGACACTCAGCAGTACTTC
>.|13|TRBD1|TRBV29-1|TRBJ1-1
CSARTSGGTEAFF
TGCAGCGCTCGGACCTCAGGGGGGACTGAAGCTTTCTTT
>few|14|.|TRBV19|TRBJ1-2
CASSRLTVNYGYTF
TGTGCCAGTAGTAGACTGACAGTTAACTATGGCTACACCTTC
>.|14|.|TRBV5-4|TRBJ2-7
CASSLNGGPVRQYF
TGTGCCAGCAGCTTGAACGGGGGGCCGGTCCGGCAGTACTTC
>few|14|.|TRBV5-1|TRBJ1-1
CASSLGQKNTEAFF
TGCGCCAGCAGCTTGGGGCAGAAGAACACTGAAGCTTTCTTT
>.|17|TRBD2|TRBV7-9|TRBJ2-3
CASSQGLAGGPADTQYF
TGTGCCAGCAGCCAGGGACTAGCGGGAGGGCCCGCAGATACGCAGTATTTT
>.|16|TRBD1|TRBV19|TRBJ1-2
CASSMVLWQGAFGYTF
TGTGCCAGTAGTATGGTTCTCTGGCAGGGGGCTTTTGGCTACACCTTC
>.|15|TRBD1|TRBV6-6|TRBJ1-4
CASSYLGTGHEKLFF
TGTGCCAGCAGTTACCTGGGGACAGGGCATGAAAAACTGTTTTTT
>.|14|.|TRBV19|TRBJ1-5
CASRMVENNQPQHF
TGTGCCAGTAGAATGGTGGAGAACAATCAGCCCCAGCATTTT
>.|16|.|TRBV27|TRBJ1-1
CASSQGAGPWGTEAFF
TGTGCCAGCTCACAAGGGGCAGGCCCGTGGGGCACTGAAGCTTTCTTT
>few|18|TRBD2|TRBV5-1|TRBJ2-3
CASSLATSGRRLTDTQYF
TGCGCCAGCAGCTTGGCGACTAGCGGGCGCCGACTCACAGATACGCAGTATTTT
>.|14|TRBD1|TRBV4-2|TRBJ1-2
CASSQGEGQDGYTF
TGTGCCAGCAGCCAAGGTGAGGGACAGGATGGCTACACCTTC
>.|14|TRBD1|TRBV9|TRBJ2-7
CASSPTDRSNEQYF
TGTGCCAGCAGCCCAACGGACAGGTCAAACGAGCAGTACTTC
>.|13|TRBD1|TRBV6-4|TRBJ1-1
CASSDSNRGEAFF
TGTGCCAGCAGTGACTCAAACAGGGGTGAAGCTTTCTTT
>.|15|.|TRBV9|TRBJ2-7
CASSVDAGQFYEQYF
TGTGCCAGCAGCGTAGATGCAGGACAGTTCTACGAGCAGTACTTC
>.|17|TRBD1|TRBV6-1|TRBJ2-2
CASSEGWAGGFTGELFF
TGTGCCAGCAGTGAAGGATGGGCAGGGGGCTTCACCGGGGAGCTGTTTTTT
>.|19|TRBD1|TRBV5-6|TRBJ1-6
CASSFVFGQAVGPDSPLHF
TGTGCCAGCAGCTTCGTTTTCGGACAGGCGGTAGGTCCGGATTCACCCCTCCACTTT
>.|14|.|TRBV5-1|TRBJ1-1
CASSLGDTNTEAFF
TGCGCCAGCAGCTTGGGGGACACGAACACTGAAGCTTTCTTT
>.|16|TRBD2|TRBV11-2|TRBJ2-7
CASSVRTSPGSYEQYF
TGTGCCAGCAGCGTAAGGACTAGCCCCGGCTCCTACGAGCAGTACTTC